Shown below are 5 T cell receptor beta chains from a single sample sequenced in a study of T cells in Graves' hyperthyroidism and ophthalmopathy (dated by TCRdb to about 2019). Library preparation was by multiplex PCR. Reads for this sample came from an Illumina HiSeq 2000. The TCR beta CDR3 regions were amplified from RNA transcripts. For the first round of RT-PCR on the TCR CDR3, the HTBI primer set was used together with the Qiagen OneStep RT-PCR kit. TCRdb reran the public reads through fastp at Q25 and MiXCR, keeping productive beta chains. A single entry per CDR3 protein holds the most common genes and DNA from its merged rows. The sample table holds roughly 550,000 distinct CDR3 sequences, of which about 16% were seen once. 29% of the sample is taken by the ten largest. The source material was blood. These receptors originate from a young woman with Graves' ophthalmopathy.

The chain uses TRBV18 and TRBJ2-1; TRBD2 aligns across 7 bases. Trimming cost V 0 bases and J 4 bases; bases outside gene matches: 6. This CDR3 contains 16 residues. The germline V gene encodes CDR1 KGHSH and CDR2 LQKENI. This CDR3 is CASSPPWGLSYNEQFF. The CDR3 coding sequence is TGTGCCAGCTCACCACCGTGGGGACTATCGTACAATGAGCAGTTCTTC.

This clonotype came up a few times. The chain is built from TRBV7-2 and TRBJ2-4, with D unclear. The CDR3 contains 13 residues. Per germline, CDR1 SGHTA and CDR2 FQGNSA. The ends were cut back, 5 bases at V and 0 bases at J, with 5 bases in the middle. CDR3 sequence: CASSHVAKNIQYF. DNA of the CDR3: TGTGCCAGCAGCCACGTAGCCAAAAACATTCAGTACTTC.

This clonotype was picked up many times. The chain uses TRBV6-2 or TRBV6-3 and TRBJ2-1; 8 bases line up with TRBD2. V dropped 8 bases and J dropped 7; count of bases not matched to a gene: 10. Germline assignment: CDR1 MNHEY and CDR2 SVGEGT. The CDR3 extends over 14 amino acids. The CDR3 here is CASAEGGRYNEQFF. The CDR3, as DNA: TGTGCCAGCGCCGAGGGCGGGAGGTATAATGAGCAGTTCTTC.

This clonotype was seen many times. The DNA of the CDR3 is TGTGCCAGCAGTTACTGGCGAACCGGGGAGCTGTTTTTT. It specifies CASSYWRTGELFF. The chain employs TRBV6-2 or TRBV6-3 and TRBJ2-2, with D hard to call. Germline V CDR1 and CDR2: MNHEY, SVGEGT. Trimming took off 1 base at V and 5 bases at J, with 5 bases between the two ends. This CDR3 is built from 13 residues.

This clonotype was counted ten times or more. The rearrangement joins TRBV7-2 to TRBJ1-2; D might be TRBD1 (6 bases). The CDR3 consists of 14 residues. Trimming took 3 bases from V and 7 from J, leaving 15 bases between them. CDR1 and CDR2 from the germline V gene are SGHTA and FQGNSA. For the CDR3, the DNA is TGTGCCAGCAGCTTGAGCCAGGGGCAAGGTGGCTACACCTTC. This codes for CASSLSQGQGGYTF.